This T cell receptor beta chain was sequenced in a study of OX40 agonist ivuxolimab in advanced cancers. About the study: Subjects had a mean age of around 60 years, with a range of roughly 23 to 79; almost 85% were male. Partial responses were achieved by three patients: one hepatocellular carcinoma, two cutaneous melanoma. Study-level results: Some of the nonresponding patients also showed low levels of normalized T-cell clonal expansion.

The repertoire was sequenced with immunoSEQ multiplex PCR; TCRdb's copy has only in-frame clones and lacks some. The profile covers some 34,000 clones, with around 84% appearing a single time and about a fifth taken by the ten largest. The CDR3 totals 10 residues. Germline assignment: CDR1 SQVTM and CDR2 ANQGSEA. V shed 6 bases and J shed 12 bases, with 12 bases lying between them. A note on this clone: Its antigen is currently unknown.

Material: CD4+ or CD8+ T cells sorted from blood, obtained in a trial of the OX40 agonist ivuxolimab. This chain uses TRBV29-1 with TRBJ2-1; no firm D call. This TCR came from an adult with an advanced solid tumor such as melanoma, head and neck, liver or kidney cancer. The CDR3 DNA follows: TGCAGCGTCGGAGAAAGAGGGCAGTTCTTC. As protein: CSVGERGQFF.